What follows are 23 T cell receptor beta chains derived from one specimen sequenced in a study of cytomegalovirus exposure and HLA in healthy donors. 13 Jbeta primers and 60 Vbeta primers were used for the PCR. Data came from immunoSEQ multiplex PCR; TCRdb stores just in-frame clones and leaves some out. This sample has about 120,000 clones, with about four fifths found just once. The specimen sequenced was PBMCs. These receptors all come from a female donor in good health and CMV-seropositive.

The chain recombines TRBV4-3 with TRBJ2-5, with 11 bases lining up with TRBD2. The V and J ends lost 4 bases and 3 bases, in that order; junction bases with no gene match: 1. The V gene's germline CDR1 is LGHNA and CDR2 YSLEER. The CDR3 length is 14 residues. CDR3 region: CASSPGLAEETQYF. DNA for the CDR3: TGCGCCAGCAGCCCGGGACTAGCGGAAGAGACCCAGTACTTC.

V gene TRBV6-5 combines with J gene TRBJ2-1, with 8 bases that match TRBD2. CDR1 and CDR2 from the germline V gene are MNHEY and SVGAGI. V shed 6 bases, J shed 7 bases, and the junction held 8 bases outside the gene matches. The CDR3 extends over 14 amino acids. In nucleotides, the CDR3 is TGTGCCAGCAGCCGAGAGCGGGGGAGGAATGAGCAGTTCTTC. Translation gives CASSRERGRNEQFF.

This chain connects TRBV7-9 to TRBJ1-5; 9 bases align to TRBD1. Trimming cost V 0 bases and J 7 bases; bases outside gene matches: 1. The CDR3 extends over 14 amino acids. CDR1 is SEHNR, CDR2 FQNEAQ, per germline (reference sequence). The CDR3 region has the DNA TGTGCCAGCAGCTTAGCGGACAGGGGACAGCCCCAGCATTTT. Translation: CASSLADRGQPQHF. Full variable domain (outside the CDR3, taken from reference TRBV7-9 and TRBJ1-5): DTGVSQNPRHKITKRGQNVTFRCDPISEHNRLYWYRQTLGQGPEFLTYFQNEAQLEKSRLLSDRFSAERPKGSFSTLEIQRTEQGDSAMYLCASSLADRGQPQHFGDGTRLSIL.

The chain is built from TRBV30 and TRBJ2-3, with a tentative D call TRBD2 (6 bases). CDR3 size: 12 residues. With 0 bases removed from V and 8 bases from J, the gap between germline ends came to 9 bases. Germline values: CDR1 GTSNPN, CDR2 SVGIG (reference sequence). The CDR3 DNA reads TGTGCCTGGAGTGTACTCGGGGGTACGCAGTATTTT. This translates into CAWSVLGGTQYF.

The V gene is TRBV18, the J gene TRBJ1-4; a weak D match, TRBD1 (6 bases). The CDR3 extends over 18 amino acids. Trimming cost V 3 bases and J 0 bases, with 17 bases left between them. Germline V gene lookup returns CDR1 KGHSH and CDR2 LQKENI. CDR3 in DNA: TGTGCCAGCTCACCGAGTGGGGGCAAGGGATCAACTAATGAAAAACTGTTTTTT. Translating it yields CASSPSGGKGSTNEKLFF.

V is TRBV5-4 and J is TRBJ2-2, with 7 bases that match TRBD1. Germline lookup yields CDR1 SGHNT and CDR2 YYREEE (reference sequence). This CDR3 is 16 amino acids long. With 4 bases clipped from V and 3 bases from J, the junction kept 9 bases outside the gene matches. CDR3 protein: CASSRLQGMHTGELFF. In DNA, the CDR3 is TGTGCCAGCAGCCGACTACAGGGGATGCACACCGGGGAGCTGTTTTTT.

The rearrangement links TRBV5-1 to TRBJ2-7; a possible D gene is TRBD1 (6 bases). V lost 0 bases and J lost 6, with 10 bases in between. Germline V lookup: CDR1 SGHRS, CDR2 YFSETQ. CDR3 length: 13 amino acids. The CDR3 loop reads CASSLAQGGEQYF. The CDR3 bases are TGCGCCAGCAGCTTGGCACAAGGGGGCGAGCAGTACTTC.

The chain is built from TRBV2 and TRBJ1-1; D perhaps matches TRBD1 (6 bases). CDR3 length: 14 residues. The germline CDR1 and CDR2 sequences are SNHLY and FYNNEI. Trimming took 6 bases from V and 1 from J, leaving 12 bases between them. The CDR3 sequence: CASSQQGRNTEAFF. The CDR3 bases are TGTGCCAGCAGCCAACAGGGCAGGAACACTGAAGCTTTCTTT.

This chain uses TRBV18 with TRBJ1-4; D not resolved. Trimming removed 3 bases at V and 4 bases at J, with 12 bases between. The germline V gene encodes CDR1 KGHSH and CDR2 LQKENI. This CDR3 has 15 amino acids. CDR3 coding DNA: TGTGCCAGCTCACCCCCTTCGGAGGGTAATGAAAAACTGTTTTTT. Its protein is CASSPPSEGNEKLFF.

The V and J genes are TRBV18 and TRBJ1-1; D possibly corresponds to TRBD1 (6 bases). The CDR3 is 13 residues long. The germline CDR1 and CDR2 sequences are KGHSH and LQKENI. Trimming took off 2 bases at V and 8 bases at J, with 12 bases between the two ends. The chain's CDR3 is CASSPGQGQEAFF. DNA of the CDR3: TGTGCCAGCTCACCAGGGCAGGGGCAAGAAGCTTTCTTT.

This clone was recorded a few times. The chain combines TRBV6-6 with TRBJ2-2; D not resolved. The CDR3 covers 15 residues. Germline lookup yields CDR1 MNHNY and CDR2 SVGAGI (reference sequence). V was cut by 6 bases and J by 1 base, with 12 bases left in between. CDR3 sequence (DNA): TGTGCCAGCAGCCCACCCCAGAAGAACACCGGGGAGCTGTTTTTT. It encodes CASSPPQKNTGELFF.

This chain joins TRBV5-1 and TRBJ1-1; D is perhaps TRBD1 (6 bases). Trimming cost V 0 bases and J 1 base, with 7 bases left between them. The CDR3 spans 14 residues. Looked up from germline, CDR1 is SGHRS and CDR2 is YFSETQ. CDR3 DNA: TGCGCCAGCAGCTTGGGGACAGAGAACACTGAAGCTTTCTTT. This codes for CASSLGTENTEAFF.

V gene TRBV7-2 combines with J gene TRBJ1-4, with unresolved D. This CDR3 has 13 residues. Trimming left V 6 bases short and J 6 bases short, with 11 bases between. CDR1 SGHTA and CDR2 FQGNSA come from the germline V gene. The DNA of the CDR3 is TGTGCCAGCAGGGGGAGGGTGGATGAAAAACTGTTTTTT. Encoded protein: CASRGRVDEKLFF.

The rearrangement links TRBV19 to TRBJ2-1, with D tentatively TRBD1 (6 bases). This CDR3 is built from 16 residues. Germline CDR1 and CDR2: LNHDA and SQIVND (reference sequence). Trimming took off 5 bases at V and 0 bases at J, with 14 bases between the two ends. CDR3 amino acids: CASSYRTASSYNEQFF. CDR3 sequence (DNA): TGTGCCAGTAGTTACCGGACAGCGAGCTCCTACAATGAGCAGTTCTTC.

V and J are TRBV2 and TRBJ1-1; D might be TRBD1 (6 bases). CDR1 and CDR2 (germline): SNHLY, FYNNEI. V dropped 1 base and J dropped 6 bases, with 15 bases sitting between them. The CDR3 spans 15 residues. The CDR3 loop reads CASSEDPQGIAEAFF. As DNA, the CDR3 is TGTGCCAGCAGTGAAGACCCCCAGGGGATAGCTGAAGCTTTCTTT.

This chain uses TRBV6-1 with TRBJ1-6, with 7 bases identical to TRBD1. V shed 11 bases and J 6 bases; nucleotides not matched to a gene: 10. The CDR3 loop spans 14 amino acids. Germline values: CDR1 MNHNS, CDR2 SASEGT. The CDR3: CAGSRTGINSPLHF. CDR3 coding DNA: TGTGCCGGTTCTCGGACAGGAATTAATTCACCCCTCCACTTT.

The chain recombines TRBV4-1 with TRBJ1-1; D is unresolved. This CDR3 is 13 amino acids long. Trimming took off 0 bases at V and 6 bases at J, with 8 bases between the two ends. Germline CDR1 is MGHRA and CDR2 is YSYEKL. In DNA, the CDR3 is TGCGCCAGCAGCCAAGAGGCGGCAGCTGAAGCTTTCTTT. It is translated as CASSQEAAAEAFF.

This chain uses TRBV7-8 with TRBJ2-5; a possible D gene is TRBD2 (5 bases). The CDR3 length is 17 residues. Germline CDR1 and CDR2: SGHVS and FQNEAQ. Trimming removed 2 bases from V and 5 bases from J, with 21 bases in between. This chain's CDR3 is CASSLPTGAGFGETQYF. CDR3 sequence (DNA): TGTGCCAGCAGCTTACCAACTGGCGCGGGTTTTGGGGAGACCCAGTACTTC.

The chain is built from TRBV7-2 and TRBJ1-5, with D perhaps TRBD1 (5 bases). CDR3 length equals 13 residues. Germline CDR1 and CDR2: SGHTA and FQGNSA. Trimming shortened V by 1 base and J by 9 bases, and 10 bases separated the two germline ends. The CDR3 DNA reads as TGTGCCAGCAGCTTAGGCCAGGGAACGCCCCAGCATTTT. Translated, it gives CASSLGQGTPQHF.

This chain uses TRBV5-4 with TRBJ2-2; possible D gene TRBD2, 7 bases. The CDR3 is 15 amino acids. Per germline, CDR1 SGHNT and CDR2 YYREEE (reference sequence). The V gene lost 4 bases and the J gene lost 4 bases, with 14 bases spanning the gap. CDR3 region: CASSRGGASTGELFF. The CDR3 nucleotides read TGTGCCAGCAGCCGAGGGGGGGCCAGCACCGGGGAGCTGTTTTTT.

The chain carries TRBV27 and TRBJ2-1; 9 bases fit TRBD1. Germline loops: CDR1 MNHEY, CDR2 SMNVEV (reference sequence). The V gene end was trimmed by 6 bases and the J gene end by 9 bases; junction bases not matched to a gene: 6. The CDR3 runs to 13 residues. The CDR3: CASRGTGLTEQFF. In nucleotides, the CDR3 is TGTGCCAGCAGAGGGACAGGGTTAACTGAGCAGTTCTTC.

This clone was observed a single time. This rearrangement joins TRBV6-4 to TRBJ1-2; a weak D match, TRBD1 (5 bases). This CDR3 is 14 amino acids long. V lost 0 bases and J 4 bases, leaving 9 bases between the germline ends. Germline lookup yields CDR1 MRHNA and CDR2 SNTAGT. CDR3: CASSDSRGFYGYTF. CDR3 sequence (DNA): TGTGCCAGCAGTGACTCAAGGGGCTTCTATGGCTACACCTTC.

V gene TRBV6-4 combines with J gene TRBJ2-3; 8 bases are a match to TRBD2. The germline CDR1 and CDR2 sequences are MRHNA and SNTAGT. V lost 6 bases, J lost 6 bases, and 5 bases stayed unmatched. This CDR3 contains 13 residues. Here the CDR3 DNA reads TGTGCCAGCAGCGGGGGGGCCTTGGATACGCAGTATTTT. Amino acids: CASSGGALDTQYF.